The 12 T cell receptor beta chains below come from one sample, sequenced in a study of neurological immune-mediated disorders (dated by TCRdb to the late 2010s). Library preparation was by 5' RACE. Instrument on record: Illumina HiSeq 2500. TCRdb itself trimmed the public reads at Q25 with fastp, ran MiXCR and retained productive beta chains. All rows with the same CDR3 protein become a single entry with the most common DNA and genes. Across this sample there are 18,000 or so distinct CDR3 sequences, with roughly 29% seen only once. More than 30% of the sample comes from the top ten. The material sequenced was PBMCs. These receptors were collected from a man over 45 with HTLV-1-associated myelopathy (HAM/TSP).

This clonotype was counted ten times or more. V and J are TRBV15 and TRBJ1-1; 10 bases are a match to TRBD1. Germline V gene data show CDR1 as LNHNV and CDR2 as YYDKDF (reference sequence). The CDR3 covers 15 residues. V shed 5 bases, J shed 5 bases, and the junction held 8 bases outside the gene matches. As DNA, the CDR3 is TGTGCCACCAGCGGGCAGGGACAGGGGAGAACTGAAGCTTTCTTT. This encodes CATSGQGQGRTEAFF. Filled out from reference TRBV15 and TRBJ1-1, the complete variable domain reads DAMVIQNPRYQVTQFGKPVTLSCSQTLNHNVMYWYQQKSSQAPKLLFHYYDKDFNNEADTPDNFQSRRPNTSFCFLDIRSPGLGDTAMYLCATSGQGQGRTEAFFGQGTRLTVV.

The chain recombines TRBV7-2 with TRBJ1-1; D is unclear. CDR3 size: 14 residues. Trimming took 3 bases from V and 0 from J, leaving 8 bases between them. Germline values: CDR1 SGHTA, CDR2 FQGNSA. CDR3 DNA: TGTGCCAGCAGCTTCGGACGGGTGAACACTGAAGCTTTCTTT. This sequence encodes CASSFGRVNTEAFF.

This rearrangement joins TRBV19 to TRBJ1-2, with a tentative D call TRBD1 (5 bases). CDR3 size: 12 residues. From germline, CDR1 is LNHDA and CDR2 SQIVND (reference sequence). Trimming took off 0 bases at V and 10 bases at J, with 9 bases between the two ends. The CDR3: CASSIDAGDYTF. The CDR3, as DNA: TGTGCCAGTAGTATAGATGCGGGGGACTACACCTTC.

V usage is TRBV7-2 and J usage is TRBJ2-7; no clear D. CDR1 is SGHTA and CDR2 is FQGNSA in the germline V gene. There are 14 residues in the CDR3. V was shortened by 1 base and J by 0 bases, with 7 bases between the two germline ends. Written as DNA, the CDR3 is TGTGCCAGCAGCTTAGAAGTCCACTCCTACGAGCAGTACTTC. This gives the protein CASSLEVHSYEQYF.

The sample holds many counts of this clonotype. The rearrangement links TRBV5-1 to TRBJ1-2; 7 nucleotides line up with TRBD1. V dropped 4 bases and J dropped 0; count of bases not matched to a gene: 3. Germline V gene data show CDR1 as SGHRS and CDR2 as YFSETQ. CDR3 length equals 14 residues. CDR3 in DNA: TGCGCCAGCAGCCACGGGACAGCTAACTATGGCTACACCTTC. Its translation is CASSHGTANYGYTF.

The CDR3 loop is CSARDVGYNSPLHF. CDR3 in DNA: TGCAGTGCTAGAGATGTTGGCTATAATTCACCCCTCCACTTT. The V call is TRBV20-1, the J call TRBJ1-6; D ambiguous. V lost 0 bases and J lost 3, with 6 bases in between. Germline loops: CDR1 DFQATT, CDR2 SNEGSKA (reference sequence). The CDR3 sequence is 14 residues long.

This clonotype appeared a few times. The chain recombines TRBV20-1 with TRBJ2-3, with 7 bases that match TRBD2. In germline, CDR1 is DFQATT, CDR2 SNEGSKA (reference sequence). V lost 6 bases to trimming and J lost 4 bases; unmatched junction nucleotides: 13. The CDR3 loop spans 15 amino acids. The CDR3, as DNA: TGCAGTGCCCCGACACCGGGACTACCGGCAGATACGCAGTATTTT. Amino acid sequence: CSAPTPGLPADTQYF.

This clonotype showed up many times. The chain couples TRBV27 to TRBJ1-3, with D possibly matching TRBD1 (6 bases). CDR1 MNHEY and CDR2 SMNVEV come from the germline V gene (reference sequence). V was shortened by 5 bases and J by 2 bases, with 13 bases between the two germline ends. This CDR3 spans 15 amino acids. Here the CDR3 DNA reads TGTGCCAGCAGTCGGGGACAAACCCCTGGAAACACCATATATTTT. This sequence encodes CASSRGQTPGNTIYF.

V and J are TRBV4-2 and TRBJ2-3; TRBD1 matches at 10 bases. After removal of 4 bases from V and 5 bases from J, the junction contained 3 bases not matched to a gene. Germline V CDR1 and CDR2: LGHNA, YNFKEQ. The CDR3 is made up of 14 amino acids. The CDR3 region has the DNA TGTGCCAGCAGCCTCGACAGGGGGCTAGATACGCAGTATTTT. This codes for CASSLDRGLDTQYF.

The V gene is TRBV9, the J gene TRBJ1-1; no clear D gene. V was cut by 0 bases and J by 2 bases, with 8 bases left in between. CDR1 is SGDLS and CDR2 is YYNGEE in the germline V gene. The CDR3 loop spans 14 amino acids. CDR3 amino acids: CASSVASLNTEAFF. As DNA, the CDR3 is TGTGCCAGCAGCGTAGCCAGCTTAAACACTGAAGCTTTCTTT.

This clonotype was recorded many times. The rearrangement links TRBV20-1 to TRBJ1-2, with 7 bases matching TRBD1. This CDR3 contains 13 residues. Germline CDR1 is DFQATT and CDR2 is SNEGSKA (reference sequence). Trimming cost V 6 bases and J 6 bases; bases outside gene matches: 10. CDR3 sequence: CSAAGDSPNGYTF. The CDR3 nucleotides are TGCAGTGCCGCCGGGGACAGCCCCAATGGCTACACCTTC.

The CDR3 nucleotides read TGCAGTGCTAGACAGGGTGAGGTCATTCAGTACTTC. This sequence encodes CSARQGEVIQYF. This rearrangement joins TRBV20-1 to TRBJ2-4; D may be TRBD1 (5 bases). The V and J ends lost 2 bases and 9 bases respectively, with 11 bases between them. This CDR3 is 12 amino acids long. Germline V gene data show CDR1 as DFQATT and CDR2 as SNEGSKA (reference sequence).